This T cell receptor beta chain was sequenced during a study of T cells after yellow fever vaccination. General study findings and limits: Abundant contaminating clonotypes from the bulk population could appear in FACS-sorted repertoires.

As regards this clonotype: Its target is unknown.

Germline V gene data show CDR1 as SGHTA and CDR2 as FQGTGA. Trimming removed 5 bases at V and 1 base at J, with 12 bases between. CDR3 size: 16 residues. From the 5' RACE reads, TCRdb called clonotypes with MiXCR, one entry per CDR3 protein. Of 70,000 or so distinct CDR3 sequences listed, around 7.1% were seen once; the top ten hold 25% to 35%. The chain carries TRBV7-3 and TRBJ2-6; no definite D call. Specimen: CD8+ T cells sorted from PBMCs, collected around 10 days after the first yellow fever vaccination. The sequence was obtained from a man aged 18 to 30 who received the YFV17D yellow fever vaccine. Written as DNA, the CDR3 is TGTGCCAGCAGCCTCTCCGGCTATTCTGGGGCCAACGTCCTGACTTTC. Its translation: CASSLSGYSGANVLTF.